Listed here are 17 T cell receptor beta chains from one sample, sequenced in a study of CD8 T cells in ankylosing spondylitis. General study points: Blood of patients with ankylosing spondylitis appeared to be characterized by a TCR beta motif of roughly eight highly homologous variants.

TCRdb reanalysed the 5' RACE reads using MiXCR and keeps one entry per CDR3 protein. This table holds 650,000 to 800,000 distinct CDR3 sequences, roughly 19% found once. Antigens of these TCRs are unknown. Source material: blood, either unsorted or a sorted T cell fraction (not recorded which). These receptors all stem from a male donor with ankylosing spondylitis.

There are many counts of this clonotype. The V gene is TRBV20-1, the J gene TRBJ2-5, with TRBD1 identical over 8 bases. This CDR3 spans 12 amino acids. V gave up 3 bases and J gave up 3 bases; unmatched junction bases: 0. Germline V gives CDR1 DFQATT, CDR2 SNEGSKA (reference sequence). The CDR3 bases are TGCAGTGCTAGGGACAGGGAAGAGACCCAGTACTTC. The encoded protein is CSARDREETQYF.

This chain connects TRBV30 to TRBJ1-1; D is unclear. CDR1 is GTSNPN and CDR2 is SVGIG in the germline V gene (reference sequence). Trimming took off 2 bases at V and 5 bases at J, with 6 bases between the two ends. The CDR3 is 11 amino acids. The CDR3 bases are TGTGCCTGGAGTCTGGCTACTGAAGCTTTCTTT. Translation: CAWSLATEAFF.

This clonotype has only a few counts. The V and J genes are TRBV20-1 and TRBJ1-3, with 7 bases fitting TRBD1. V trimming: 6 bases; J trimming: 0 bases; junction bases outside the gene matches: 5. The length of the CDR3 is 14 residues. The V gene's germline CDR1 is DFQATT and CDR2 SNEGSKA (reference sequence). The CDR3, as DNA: TGCAGTGCAACCCGGGACAGCTCTGGAAACACCATATATTTT. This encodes CSATRDSSGNTIYF.

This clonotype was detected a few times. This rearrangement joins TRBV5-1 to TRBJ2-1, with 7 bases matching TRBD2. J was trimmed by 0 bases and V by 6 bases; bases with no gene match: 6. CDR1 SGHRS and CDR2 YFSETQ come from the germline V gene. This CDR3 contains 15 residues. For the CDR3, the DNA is TGCGCCAGCAATAGCGGGTCTTTCTCCTACAATGAGCAGTTCTTC. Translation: CASNSGSFSYNEQFF.

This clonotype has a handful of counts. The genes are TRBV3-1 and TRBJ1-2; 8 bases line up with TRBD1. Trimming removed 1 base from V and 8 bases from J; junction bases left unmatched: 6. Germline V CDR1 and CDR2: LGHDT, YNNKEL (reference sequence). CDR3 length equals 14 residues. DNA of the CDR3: TGTGCCAGCAGCCAAGGGGTGACAGGGGTCGGCTACACCTTC. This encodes CASSQGVTGVGYTF.

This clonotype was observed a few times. CDR3 protein: CSVDGASTYGYTF. The CDR3 DNA sequence: TGCAGCGTTGATGGGGCCTCCACCTATGGCTACACCTTC. The chain employs TRBV29-1 and TRBJ1-2, with a tentative D call TRBD1 (5 bases). Trimming took 3 bases from V and 4 from J, leaving 12 bases between them. Germline V lookup: CDR1 SQVTM, CDR2 ANQGSEA. This CDR3 is 13 amino acids long.

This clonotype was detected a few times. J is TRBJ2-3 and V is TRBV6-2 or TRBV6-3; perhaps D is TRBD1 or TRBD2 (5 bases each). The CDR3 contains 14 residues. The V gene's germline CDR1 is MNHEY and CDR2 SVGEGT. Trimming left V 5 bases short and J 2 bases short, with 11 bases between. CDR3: CASSQGVTTDTQYF. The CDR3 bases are TGTGCCAGCAGTCAGGGAGTAACCACAGATACGCAGTATTTT.

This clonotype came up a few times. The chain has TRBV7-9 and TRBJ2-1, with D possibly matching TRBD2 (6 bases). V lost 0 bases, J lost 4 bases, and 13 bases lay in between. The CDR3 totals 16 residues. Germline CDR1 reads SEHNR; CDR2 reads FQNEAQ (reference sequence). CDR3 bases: TGTGCCAGCAGCTTAGCGGGCGGGAAGGCGTACAATGAGCAGTTCTTC. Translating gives CASSLAGGKAYNEQFF.

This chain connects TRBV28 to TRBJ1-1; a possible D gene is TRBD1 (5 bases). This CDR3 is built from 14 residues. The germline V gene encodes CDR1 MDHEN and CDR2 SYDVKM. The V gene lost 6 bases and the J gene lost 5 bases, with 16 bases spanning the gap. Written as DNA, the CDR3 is TGTGCCAGCAGGGGCATTGGGGGAGGTACTGAAGCTTTCTTT. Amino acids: CASRGIGGGTEAFF.

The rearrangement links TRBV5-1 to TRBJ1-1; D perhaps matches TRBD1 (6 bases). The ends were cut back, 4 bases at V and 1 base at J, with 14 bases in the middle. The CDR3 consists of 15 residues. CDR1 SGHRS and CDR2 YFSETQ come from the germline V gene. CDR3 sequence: CASSPRGPSNTEAFF. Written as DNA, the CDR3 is TGCGCCAGCAGCCCCCGGGGGCCATCGAACACTGAAGCTTTCTTT.

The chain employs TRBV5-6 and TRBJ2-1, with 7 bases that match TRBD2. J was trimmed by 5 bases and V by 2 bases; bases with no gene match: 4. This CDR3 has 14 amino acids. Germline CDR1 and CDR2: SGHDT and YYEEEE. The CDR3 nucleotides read TGTGCCAGCAGCTTTGAACTAGCGAACAATGAGCAGTTCTTC. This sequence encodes CASSFELANNEQFF.

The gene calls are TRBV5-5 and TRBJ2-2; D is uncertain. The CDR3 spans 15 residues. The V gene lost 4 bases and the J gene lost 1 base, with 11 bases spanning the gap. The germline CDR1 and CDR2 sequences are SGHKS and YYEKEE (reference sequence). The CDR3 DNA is TGTGCCAGCAGCCCTGCGGTCAGGAACACCGGGGAGCTGTTTTTT. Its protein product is CASSPAVRNTGELFF.

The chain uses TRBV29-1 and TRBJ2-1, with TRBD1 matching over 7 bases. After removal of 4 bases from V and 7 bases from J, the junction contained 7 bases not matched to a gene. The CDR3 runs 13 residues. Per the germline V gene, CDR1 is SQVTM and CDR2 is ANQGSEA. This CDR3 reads CSVGGTAINEQFF. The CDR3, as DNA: TGCAGCGTTGGTGGGACAGCCATAAATGAGCAGTTCTTC.

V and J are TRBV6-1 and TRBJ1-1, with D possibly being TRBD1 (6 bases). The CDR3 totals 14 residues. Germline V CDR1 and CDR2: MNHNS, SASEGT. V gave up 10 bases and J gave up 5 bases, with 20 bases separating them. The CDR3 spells CATRTGTWGTEAFF. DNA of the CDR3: TGTGCCACCCGAACCGGGACATGGGGAACTGAAGCTTTCTTT.

In DNA, the CDR3 is TGTGCCAGCTCACCACGTATGTTGGGGAGGATCACAGATACGCAGTATTTT. Translation gives CASSPRMLGRITDTQYF. J is TRBJ2-3 and V is TRBV18; D might be TRBD2 (6 bases). Trimming took 1 base from V and 2 from J, leaving 16 bases between them. Germline V gene data show CDR1 as KGHSH and CDR2 as LQKENI. CDR3 size: 17 residues.

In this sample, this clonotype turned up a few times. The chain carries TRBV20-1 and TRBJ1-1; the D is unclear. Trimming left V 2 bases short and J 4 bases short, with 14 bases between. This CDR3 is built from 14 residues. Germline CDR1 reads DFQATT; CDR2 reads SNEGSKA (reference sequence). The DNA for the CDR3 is TGCAGTGCTAGACGGCGGGCCCAGAGCACTGAAGCTTTCTTT. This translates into CSARRRAQSTEAFF.

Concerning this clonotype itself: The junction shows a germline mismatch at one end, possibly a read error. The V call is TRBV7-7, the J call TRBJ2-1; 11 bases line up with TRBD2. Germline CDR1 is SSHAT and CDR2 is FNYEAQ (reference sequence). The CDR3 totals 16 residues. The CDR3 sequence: CASSLGLAASGNEQFF. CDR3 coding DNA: TGTGCTAGCAGCCTGGGACTAGCGGCGTCTGGGAATGAGCAGTTCTTC.